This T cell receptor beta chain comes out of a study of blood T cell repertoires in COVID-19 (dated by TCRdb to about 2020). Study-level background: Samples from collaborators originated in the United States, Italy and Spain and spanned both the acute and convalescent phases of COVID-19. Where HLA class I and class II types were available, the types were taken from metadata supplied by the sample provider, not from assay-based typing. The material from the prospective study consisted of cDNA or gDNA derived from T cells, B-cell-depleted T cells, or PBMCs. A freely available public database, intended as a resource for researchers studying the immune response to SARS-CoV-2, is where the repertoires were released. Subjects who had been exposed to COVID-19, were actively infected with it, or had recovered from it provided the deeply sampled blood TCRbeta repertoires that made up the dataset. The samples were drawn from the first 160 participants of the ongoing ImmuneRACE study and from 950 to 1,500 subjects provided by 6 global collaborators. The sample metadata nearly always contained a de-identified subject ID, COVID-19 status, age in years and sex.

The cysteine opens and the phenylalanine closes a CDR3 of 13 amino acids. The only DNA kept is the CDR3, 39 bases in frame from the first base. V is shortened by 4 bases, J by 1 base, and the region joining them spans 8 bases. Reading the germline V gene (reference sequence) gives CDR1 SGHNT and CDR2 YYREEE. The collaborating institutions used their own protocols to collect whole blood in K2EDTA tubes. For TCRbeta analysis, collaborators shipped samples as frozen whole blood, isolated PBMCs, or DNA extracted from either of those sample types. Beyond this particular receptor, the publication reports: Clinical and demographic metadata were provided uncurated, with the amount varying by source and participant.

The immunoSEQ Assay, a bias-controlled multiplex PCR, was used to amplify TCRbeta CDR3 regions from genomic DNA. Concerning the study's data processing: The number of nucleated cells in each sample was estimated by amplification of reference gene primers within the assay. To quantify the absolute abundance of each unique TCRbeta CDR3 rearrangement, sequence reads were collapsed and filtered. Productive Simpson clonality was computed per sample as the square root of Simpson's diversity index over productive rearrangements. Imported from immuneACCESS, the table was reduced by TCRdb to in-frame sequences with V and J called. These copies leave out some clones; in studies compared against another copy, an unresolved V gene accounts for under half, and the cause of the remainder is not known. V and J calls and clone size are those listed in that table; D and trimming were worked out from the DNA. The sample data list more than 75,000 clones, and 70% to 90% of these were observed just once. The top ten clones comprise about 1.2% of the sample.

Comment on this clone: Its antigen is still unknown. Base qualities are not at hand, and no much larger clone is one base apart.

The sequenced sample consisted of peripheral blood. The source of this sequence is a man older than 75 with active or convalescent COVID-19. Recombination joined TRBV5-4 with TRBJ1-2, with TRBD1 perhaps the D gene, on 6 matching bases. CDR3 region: CASSNRDNYGYTF. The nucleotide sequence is TGTGCCAGCAGCAACAGGGATAACTATGGCTACACCTTC.